One TCR beta chain is described in this entry. Per the study methods: Nucleated cell number was recorded as an estimate derived from reference gene primer amplification. TCRdb's copy holds only in-frame clones and misses some; the assay was immunoSEQ multiplex PCR. The D gene and trimming were derived from the DNA, and the V and J assignments and clone size from that table. Of about 190,000 clones listed, more than 65% are singletons. This sample was included in a study of blood T cell repertoires in COVID-19. Sequencing used PBMCs or T cells enriched from blood (not recorded which). This clonotype was obtained from a woman aged 45-59 years with acute COVID-19.

CDR3 sequence: CASSRQGWGAFF. CDR3 nucleotides: TGTGCCAGCAGCCGACAGGGCTGGGGAGCTTTCTTT. The rearrangement joins TRBV7-2 to TRBJ1-1, with 7 bases fitting TRBD1. Germline CDR1 is SGHTA and CDR2 is FQGNSA. The CDR3 is 12 amino acids. Germline trimming cut 5 bases from V and 10 bases from J; bases unmatched to any gene: 7.